This T cell receptor (beta chain) was sequenced for a study of blood T cells in healthy people across ages. Regarding this clonotype: Its antigen is not known.

Germline lookup yields CDR1 DFQATT and CDR2 SNEGSKA (reference sequence). CDR3 size: 15 residues. Trimming took 0 bases from V and 1 from J; bases not matched to a gene: 6. PBMCs, at least 6 million per sample, were isolated. Study results and caveats: It was held that diversity estimates obtained from one million T cells represented underestimates. Not knowing donor CMV status may have confounded expanded clonotype changes.

A second PCR, run for roughly 7 to 11 cycles, used a sample-barcoded 5' primer plus a J-beta primer mix. Tags on each cDNA molecule came from a template-switch adaptor with 12 random nucleotides. TCRdb re-called the 5' RACE reads with MiXCR, one entry per CDR3 protein. The profile covers 1.5 million to 1.9 million distinct CDR3 sequences, with about 45% appearing a single time and 4% taken by the ten largest. The sequence came from a woman younger than 30 in good health. The rearrangement uses TRBV20-1 and TRBJ2-7; 7 positions match TRBD1. The specimen sequenced was blood. The CDR3: CSARETQGWSYEQYF. The CDR3, as DNA: TGCAGTGCTAGAGAAACACAGGGGTGGTCCTACGAGCAGTACTTC.